Following are 29 T cell receptor beta chains from one sample sequenced in a study of blood T cell repertoires in COVID-19. Profiled with immunoSEQ multiplex PCR; TCRdb holds only in-frame clones, not every one. Here the sample spans about 87,000 clones, roughly 88% being singletons. What was sequenced was peripheral blood. The receptors were sampled from an elderly man with acute or convalescent COVID-19.

This clone came up once. The genes are TRBV9 and TRBJ2-5; 10 bases align to TRBD2. J was trimmed by 3 bases and V by 4 bases; bases with no gene match: 15. CDR3 length: 18 residues. Germline V CDR1 and CDR2: SGDLS, YYNGEE. CDR3 sequence: CASSPRGAGGLGKETQYF. Written as DNA, the CDR3 is TGTGCCAGCAGCCCCCGGGGAGCGGGGGGGCTTGGGAAAGAGACCCAGTACTTC.

In its sample, this clone was seen a few times. V gene TRBV29-1 combines with J gene TRBJ1-2; 7 bases line up with TRBD1. V trimming: 2 bases; J trimming: 5 bases; junction bases outside the gene matches: 2. Germline V gives CDR1 SQVTM, CDR2 ANQGSEA. The CDR3 has 12 residues. The DNA of the CDR3 is TGCAGCGTTGAACAGGGGGGATATGGCTACACCTTC. Encoded protein: CSVEQGGYGYTF.

In its sample, this clone was seen once. The chain has TRBV5-1 and TRBJ2-7; 10 bases align to TRBD1. The CDR3 totals 14 residues. Losses at the gene ends were 5 bases for V and 3 bases for J; bases not matched to a gene: 5. CDR1 is SGHRS, CDR2 YFSETQ, per germline. As DNA, the CDR3 is TGCGCCAGCAGTGCCGGGACAGGGGTCTACGAGCAGTACTTC. This codes for CASSAGTGVYEQYF.

The chain is built from TRBV27 and TRBJ1-2; 8 nucleotides agree with TRBD1. The CDR3 is 13 amino acids. Trimming cost V 6 bases and J 8 bases; bases outside gene matches: 8. Germline CDR1 and CDR2: MNHEY and SMNVEV (reference sequence). Written as DNA, the CDR3 is TGTGCCAGCAGGCGGGGGCAGGGGGCCGGCTACACCTTC. Its translation: CASRRGQGAGYTF.

The chain recombines TRBV11-1 with TRBJ2-1; 8 bases match TRBD2. Germline V gene lookup returns CDR1 SGHAT and CDR2 FQDESV (reference sequence). V was clipped by 5 bases and J by 2 bases; unmatched bases: 8. The CDR3 consists of 16 residues. The chain's CDR3 is CASSPLGGRTYNEQFF. CDR3 bases: TGTGCCAGCAGCCCCTTAGGCGGGAGGACCTACAATGAGCAGTTCTTC.

The chain couples TRBV19 to TRBJ1-5; D gene ambiguous. The CDR3 totals 15 residues. In germline, CDR1 is LNHDA, CDR2 SQIVND (reference sequence). Trimming pared 5 bases from V and 0 bases from J, leaving 11 bases between. The CDR3 reads CASSPIGSSNQPQHF. The CDR3, as DNA: TGTGCCAGTAGTCCCATTGGGAGTAGCAATCAGCCCCAGCATTTT.

The chain joins TRBV6-1 to TRBJ1-1, with TRBD1 matching 8 bases. This CDR3 spans 12 amino acids. Germline CDR1 reads MNHNS; CDR2 reads SASEGT. V shed 7 bases, J shed 5 bases, and the junction held 3 bases outside the gene matches. CDR3 DNA: TGTGCCAGCACATACAGGGGGACTGAAGCTTTCTTT. Translating gives CASTYRGTEAFF.

The chain has TRBV3-1 (or the pseudogene TRBV3-2) and TRBJ2-5, with 10 nucleotides matching TRBD1. Germline loops: CDR1 LGHDT, CDR2 YNNKEL (reference sequence). This CDR3 contains 13 residues. The junction had 2 bases not matched to a gene; V was cut back by 8 bases and J by 2 bases. The CDR3 sequence is CASGTGAQETQYF. Written as DNA, the CDR3 is TGTGCCAGCGGGACAGGGGCTCAAGAGACCCAGTACTTC.

The chain links TRBV6-5 to TRBJ2-3; D is undetermined. CDR1 MNHEY and CDR2 SVGAGI come from the germline V gene. V was clipped by 6 bases and J by 4 bases, with 8 bases between them. This CDR3 comprises 12 residues. The CDR3: CASSTRPDTQYF. The CDR3 nucleotides are TGTGCCAGCAGCACTCGCCCAGATACGCAGTATTTT.

This clone was seen only a few times. The chain is built from TRBV5-4 and TRBJ2-2; 9 bases agree with TRBD1. Germline trimming cut 4 bases from V and 5 bases from J; bases unmatched to any gene: 9. The CDR3 is 16 amino acids. Germline V CDR1 and CDR2: SGHNT, YYREEE (reference sequence). The CDR3, as DNA: TGTGCCAGCAGCCCGACGCCGGGACAGGGAACCGGGGAGCTGTTTTTT. Translating it yields CASSPTPGQGTGELFF.

This rearrangement joins TRBV5-1 to TRBJ2-1; unclear D gene. The CDR3 consists of 13 residues. With 2 bases removed from V and 5 bases from J, the gap between germline ends came to 8 bases. The V gene's germline CDR1 is SGHRS and CDR2 YFSETQ. Here the CDR3 DNA reads TGCGCCAGCAGCTTTACTCCTAACAATGAGCAGTTCTTC. Encoded protein: CASSFTPNNEQFF.

This chain uses TRBV4-1 with TRBJ2-3; 8 nucleotides match TRBD1. Germline CDR1 reads MGHRA; CDR2 reads YSYEKL. The J segment lost 5 bases and the V segment lost 3 bases, leaving 4 bases of the junction unmatched. The CDR3 runs to 14 residues. The CDR3 region has the DNA TGCGCCAGCAGCCAGACAGGGGCTATAGATACGCAGTATTTT. It specifies CASSQTGAIDTQYF.

The chain has TRBV24-1 and TRBJ2-1, with 9 bases identical to TRBD2. The germline CDR1 and CDR2 sequences are KGHDR and SFDVKD. The length of the CDR3 is 16 residues. With 3 bases clipped from V and 1 base from J, the junction kept 3 bases outside the gene matches. Here the CDR3 reads CATSDPLAGSYNEQFF. DNA for the CDR3: TGTGCCACCAGTGATCCACTAGCGGGTTCCTACAATGAGCAGTTCTTC.

J is TRBJ1-1 and V is TRBV7-9, with D possibly being TRBD1 (5 bases). The V gene's germline CDR1 is SEHNR and CDR2 FQNEAQ (reference sequence). V was cut by 2 bases and J by 4 bases, with 11 bases left in between. The length of the CDR3 is 14 residues. In DNA form, the CDR3 reads TGTGCCAGCAGCTTACAGGGAGGTATCACTGAAGCTTTCTTT. Amino acids: CASSLQGGITEAFF.

The chain employs TRBV19 and TRBJ1-6, with a tentative D call TRBD1 (6 bases). Germline-derived CDR1 and CDR2 are LNHDA and SQIVND (reference sequence). CDR3 length: 14 residues. V was clipped by 7 bases and J by 7 bases, with 14 bases between them. CDR3 sequence reads: CASTGTRGNSPLHF. The CDR3 coding sequence is TGTGCCAGTACCGGGACACGCGGCAATTCACCCCTCCACTTT.

This clone is a singleton in its sample. In nucleotides, the CDR3 is TGCGCCAGCAGGAAAGGGGGGGCGTACGAGCAGTACTTC. This translates into CASRKGGAYEQYF. The J gene is TRBJ2-7, the V gene TRBV5-1, with D perhaps matching TRBD2 (7 bases). The V gene's germline CDR1 is SGHRS and CDR2 YFSETQ. Trimming removed 5 bases at V and 4 bases at J, with 13 bases between. The CDR3 length is 13 residues.

Remarks on this clone: The junction and the germline gene differ at one end; a read error may be behind it. The chain links TRBV18 to TRBJ1-2; TRBD1 matches 8 bases. From germline, CDR1 is KGHSH and CDR2 LQKENI. The CDR3 is 16 amino acids. CDR3 loop: CASSPPLPRDRNGYTF. In nucleotides, the CDR3 is TGTGCCAGCTCTCCACCCTTGCCCCGGGACAGGAATGGCTACACCTTC.

As to this clone: One end of the junction varies from germline; a read error may be responsible. The chain recombines TRBV19 with TRBJ1-2, with TRBD1 identical over 9 bases. This CDR3 contains 16 residues. Germline V gives CDR1 LNHDA, CDR2 SQIVND (reference sequence). CDR3 sequence reads: CASSIPQGQGIYDYTF. The CDR3 DNA reads as TGTGCCAGTAGTATTCCCCAAGGACAGGGGATCTATGACTACACCTTC.

The chain recombines TRBV11-3 with TRBJ2-1; D possibly corresponds to TRBD2 (6 bases). The CDR3 spans 15 residues. V lost 1 base to trimming and J lost 4 bases, with 11 bases between them. Germline V gives CDR1 SGHNT, CDR2 YENEEA. As DNA, the CDR3 is TGTGCCAGCAGCTTAGGAGCGGGCCGATACAATGAGCAGTTCTTC. This codes for CASSLGAGRYNEQFF.

This clone was seen once. The genes are TRBV15 and TRBJ2-5; the match to TRBD1 covers 7 bases. This CDR3 region has 14 residues. Trimming at V came to 3 bases and at J to 2 bases, leaving 3 bases not matched to a gene. Germline V gene sequence: CDR1 LNHNV, CDR2 YYDKDF (reference sequence). The CDR3 loop reads CATSSMGQQETQYF. The CDR3 region has the DNA TGTGCCACCAGCAGTATGGGACAGCAAGAGACCCAGTACTTC. Full variable domain (outside the CDR3, taken from reference TRBV15 and TRBJ2-5): DAMVIQNPRYQVTQFGKPVTLSCSQTLNHNVMYWYQQKSSQAPKLLFHYYDKDFNNEADTPDNFQSRRPNTSFCFLDIRSPGLGDTAMYLCATSSMGQQETQYFGPGTRLLVL.

The chain recombines TRBV7-8 with TRBJ2-5, with 11 positions matching TRBD2. The CDR3 consists of 14 residues. J gave up 10 bases and V 5 bases, and 9 bases lay outside the gene matches. Germline V lookup: CDR1 SGHVS, CDR2 FQNEAQ. CDR3 sequence reads: CASSTRLAGRDQYF. Written as DNA, the CDR3 is TGTGCCAGCAGCACCCGACTAGCGGGAAGGGACCAGTACTTC.

V gene TRBV5-1 combines with J gene TRBJ2-7; a weak D match, TRBD1 (6 bases). Germline V gives CDR1 SGHRS, CDR2 YFSETQ. This CDR3 is built from 17 residues. V lost 1 base to trimming and J lost 7 bases, with 24 bases between them. CDR3 sequence (DNA): TGCGCCAGCAGCTTGAATTTAAGGCAGGGGCAGAAGGGTGAGCAGTACTTC. It codes for CASSLNLRQGQKGEQYF.

The V and J genes are TRBV4-3 and TRBJ2-7, with TRBD2 identical over 9 bases. V shed 0 bases, J shed 4 bases, and the junction held 7 bases outside the gene matches. The CDR3 contains 16 residues. Germline-derived CDR1 and CDR2 are LGHNA and YSLEER. The CDR3 DNA reads as TGCGCCAGCAGCCAAGATAAGGGAAGCGGGAGGTACGAGCAGTACTTC. As protein: CASSQDKGSGRYEQYF.

This chain connects TRBV5-1 to TRBJ2-5; 16 positions match TRBD2. The CDR3 is 15 amino acids. Germline lookup yields CDR1 SGHRS and CDR2 YFSETQ. Trimming at V came to 4 bases and at J to 5 bases, leaving 2 bases not matched to a gene. The CDR3 DNA is TGCGCCAGCAGCCCGGGACTAGCGGGAGGGGAGACCCAGTACTTC. This encodes CASSPGLAGGETQYF. Supplemented by reference TRBV5-1 and TRBJ2-5, the full variable domain reads KAGVTQTPRYLIKTRGQQVTLSCSPISGHRSVSWYQQTPGQGLQFLFEYFSETQRNKGNFPGRFSGRQFSNSRSEMNVSTLELGDSALYLCASSPGLAGGETQYFGPGTRLLVL.

The chain joins TRBV30 to TRBJ1-4, with D unclear. V lost 3 bases to trimming and J lost 0 bases, with 5 bases between them. The germline gives CDR1 GTSNPN, CDR2 SVGIG (reference sequence). The CDR3 spans 13 residues. CDR3 bases: TGTGCCTGGAGCCTTACAACTAATGAAAAACTGTTTTTT. Amino acid sequence: CAWSLTTNEKLFF.

This clone has just one count. The rearrangement joins TRBV7-3 to TRBJ1-2, with 8 nucleotides matching TRBD1. The germline CDR1 and CDR2 sequences are SGHTA and FQGTGA. After removal of 4 bases from V and 6 bases from J, the junction contained 7 bases not matched to a gene. The CDR3 is 14 amino acids. CDR3 in amino acids: CASSSTGVENGYTF. Written as DNA, the CDR3 is TGTGCCAGCAGCTCGACAGGGGTTGAGAATGGCTACACCTTC.

The chain recombines TRBV7-2 with TRBJ1-6; 9 bases align to TRBD1. In germline, CDR1 is SGHTA, CDR2 FQGNSA. The CDR3 consists of 15 residues. The V segment lost 5 bases and the J segment 5 bases; nucleotides outside the gene matches: 4. The CDR3 is CASSADRGNNSPLHF. CDR3 in DNA: TGTGCCAGCAGCGCGGACAGGGGTAATAATTCACCCCTCCACTTT. Complete variable domain (other parts from reference TRBV7-2 and TRBJ1-6): GAGVSQSPSNKVTEKGKDVELRCDPISGHTALYWYRQSLGQGLEFLIYFQGNSAPDKSGLPSDRFSAERTGGSVSTLTIQRTQQEDSAVYLCASSADRGNNSPLHFGNGTRLTVT.

The chain has TRBV28 and TRBJ2-3; D is ambiguous. The CDR3 runs to 13 residues. In germline, CDR1 is MDHEN, CDR2 SYDVKM. V lost 3 bases and J 6 bases, leaving 10 bases between the germline ends. CDR3: CASSLGPFDTQYF. DNA of the CDR3: TGTGCCAGCAGTTTGGGCCCATTCGATACGCAGTATTTT.

V is TRBV24-1 and J is TRBJ2-2; TRBD1 is a possible D gene (5 bases). Germline V gives CDR1 KGHDR, CDR2 SFDVKD. V was cut by 4 bases and J by 7 bases, with 9 bases left in between. CDR3 length: 13 residues. This CDR3 is CATSDPGFGELFF. CDR3 coding DNA: TGTGCCACCAGTGACCCAGGGTTCGGGGAGCTGTTTTTT.